This T cell receptor (beta chain) emerged from a study of CD8+CD57+ T cells in acquired aplastic anemia. Looking at the study overall: DNA recovered from sorted CD4+ and CD8+ cells had a mean of approximately 3.5 ug.

CDR3 and TCR beta VDJ profiling relied on a genomic DNA template. One entry per CDR3 protein, called by TCRdb with MiXCR from the reads. The sample includes some 180,000 distinct CDR3 sequences, nearly 65% seen only once; the top ten take about two fifths. With 7 bases removed from V and 7 bases from J, the gap between germline ends came to 13 bases. The CDR3 totals 13 residues. The germline V gene has CDR1 SNHLY and CDR2 FYNNEI. Sequencing was done on patients that had shown CD8+CD57+ cell expansion by flow cytometry. The receptor was isolated from a human donor with aplastic anemia. Sequencing was done on a sample of sorted CD4+, CD8+, or CD8+CD57+ T cells (not recorded which) from PBMCs. V gene TRBV2 combines with J gene TRBJ2-2; D remains unclear. The CDR3 nucleotides read TGTGCCAGCACCCGAGAGAGGAACGGGGAGCTGTTTTTT. Translation: CASTRERNGELFF.